These 20 T cell receptor beta chains originate from one sample sequenced in a study of cytotoxic CD8 clonotypes in ibrutinib-treated CLL. Produced via immunoSEQ multiplex PCR; TCRdb's table is partial and in-frame only. This sample has over 120,000 clones, with roughly 83% found just once. Sequences were derived from PBMCs, sampled after 12 months of ibrutinib treatment. All receptors derive from a human donor with chronic lymphocytic leukemia.

The chain has TRBV28 and TRBJ2-1, with unresolved D. The CDR3 consists of 13 residues. Trimming took off 1 base at V and 10 bases at J, with 11 bases between the two ends. Germline CDR1 is MDHEN and CDR2 is SYDVKM. CDR3 DNA sequence: TGTGCCAGCAGTTTATCTAGTCCTCGGGAGCAGTTCTTC. Protein: CASSLSSPREQFF.

As for this clone: Distinct nucleotide sequences in the sample also encode this CDR3. J is TRBJ2-5 and V is TRBV7-2; D unresolved. The germline V gene has CDR1 SGHTA and CDR2 FQGNSA. This CDR3 is 15 amino acids long. V was clipped by 1 base and J by 1 base, with 10 bases between them. This CDR3 is CASSLDLGGQETQYF. The CDR3 DNA reads TGTGCCAGCAGCTTAGATTTGGGTGGCCAAGAGACCCAGTACTTC. Full variable domain (remainder filled in from reference TRBV7-2 and TRBJ2-5): GAGVSQSPSNKVTEKGKDVELRCDPISGHTALYWYRQSLGQGLEFLIYFQGNSAPDKSGLPSDRFSAERTGGSVSTLTIQRTQQEDSAVYLCASSLDLGGQETQYFGPGTRLLVL.

This clone was found a few times. V and J are TRBV6-5 and TRBJ2-7; D perhaps matches TRBD1 (5 bases). Germline loops: CDR1 MNHEY, CDR2 SVGAGI. Trimming took off 2 bases at V and 2 bases at J, with 10 bases between the two ends. The CDR3 is 14 residues long. For the CDR3, the DNA is TGTGCCAGCAGTTACGGGGTAGGGGCCTACGAGCAGTACTTC. This gives the protein CASSYGVGAYEQYF.

The rearrangement links TRBV10-3 to TRBJ2-3; 7 nucleotides agree with TRBD2. Unmatched junction bases numbered 8, after V lost 0 bases and J lost 2 bases. The germline V gene encodes CDR1 ENHRY and CDR2 SYGVKD. The CDR3 loop spans 17 amino acids. CDR3 sequence (DNA): TGTGCCATCAGTGAGTCAGTGGCAGCGGGGTACACAGATACGCAGTATTTT. This sequence encodes CAISESVAAGYTDTQYF.

The chain is built from TRBV5-8 and TRBJ2-1, with D perhaps given as TRBD1 or TRBD2 (5 bases each). Germline CDR1 is SGHTS and CDR2 is YDEGEE. Trimming took off 3 bases at V and 2 bases at J, with 12 bases between the two ends. CDR3 length equals 15 residues. The CDR3 reads CASSSGAAPYNEQFF. CDR3 coding DNA: TGTGCCAGCAGCTCCGGGGCCGCCCCCTACAATGAGCAGTTCTTC.

This clone was seen once. The chain couples TRBV9 to TRBJ1-2; 7 bases match TRBD1. V shed 2 bases, J shed 0 bases, and the junction held 7 bases outside the gene matches. Germline CDR1 reads SGDLS; CDR2 reads YYNGEE. The CDR3 is 16 amino acids. CDR3 sequence reads: CASSVNPGQSNYGYTF. CDR3 DNA sequence: TGTGCCAGCAGCGTTAACCCGGGACAGTCTAACTATGGCTACACCTTC.

This rearrangement joins TRBV7-8 to TRBJ2-4, with TRBD1 matching over 9 bases. CDR1 and CDR2 from the germline V gene are SGHVS and FQNEAQ. The CDR3 runs to 16 residues. Unmatched junction bases numbered 7, after V lost 5 bases and J lost 2 bases. CDR3 loop: CASSPGQGRSKNIQYF. The CDR3 coding sequence is TGTGCCAGCAGCCCCGGACAGGGGAGATCCAAAAACATTCAGTACTTC.

The chain uses TRBV7-3 and TRBJ2-2; D may be TRBD1 (5 bases). Germline loops: CDR1 SGHTA, CDR2 FQGTGA. V lost 5 bases to trimming and J lost 1 base, with 11 bases between them. CDR3 length: 15 residues. The CDR3 loop is CASSPQARNTGELFF. For the CDR3, the DNA is TGTGCCAGCAGCCCACAGGCGCGGAACACCGGGGAGCTGTTTTTT.

This clone was recorded only once. The V call is TRBV20-1, the J call TRBJ2-1; possibly TRBD2 for D (5 bases). Deletions cut 5 bases from V and 4 bases from J, with 6 bases between. Germline V lookup: CDR1 DFQATT, CDR2 SNEGSKA (reference sequence). CDR3 length equals 11 residues. DNA of the CDR3: TGCAGTGCTCGGACTTACAATGAGCAGTTCTTC. This gives the protein CSARTYNEQFF.

The rearrangement joins TRBV6-6 to TRBJ1-2, with 11 bases that match TRBD1. Germline V gene sequence: CDR1 MNHNY, CDR2 SVGAGI (reference sequence). Germline trimming cut 4 bases from V and 6 bases from J; bases unmatched to any gene: 7. The CDR3 contains 15 residues. In DNA, the CDR3 is TGTGCCAGCAGTTCGCGGACAGGGGGCGTGGATGGCTACACCTTC. Translated: CASSSRTGGVDGYTF.

J is TRBJ2-7 and V is TRBV27; 8 bases align to TRBD2. The length of the CDR3 is 14 residues. CDR1 and CDR2 from the germline V gene are MNHEY and SMNVEV (reference sequence). With V trimmed by 6 bases and J by 2 bases, 6 bases remained unmatched. The CDR3 coding sequence is TGTGCCAGCAGGTCGGGGCGGGAGGCCTACGAGCAGTACTTC. Amino acids: CASRSGREAYEQYF.

The J gene is TRBJ2-5, the V gene TRBV4-3; weak D call: TRBD2 (6 bases). The V end was cut by 0 bases, the J end by 5 bases, with 13 bases between. CDR3 length equals 15 residues. Germline V gene lookup returns CDR1 LGHNA and CDR2 YSLEER. The CDR3 sequence is CASSQEGSAGETQYF. CDR3 DNA: TGCGCCAGCAGCCAAGAGGGCTCGGCGGGGGAGACCCAGTACTTC.

V and J are TRBV4-1 and TRBJ2-1; 9 bases align to TRBD2. The CDR3 loop spans 17 amino acids. Germline V gene lookup returns CDR1 MGHRA and CDR2 YSYEKL. The V segment lost 5 bases and the J segment 4 bases; nucleotides outside the gene matches: 12. For the CDR3, the DNA is TGCGCCAGCAGCTCATTAGTGGGACTAGCATCTTACAATGAGCAGTTCTTC. As protein: CASSSLVGLASYNEQFF.

This chain links TRBV9 with TRBJ2-7, with 10 bases identical to TRBD2. V shed 0 bases, J shed 5 bases, and the junction held 8 bases outside the gene matches. The CDR3 is made up of 16 amino acids. CDR1 and CDR2 from the germline V gene are SGDLS and YYNGEE. The CDR3 DNA reads TGTGCCAGCAGCGTAGGAGGGCTAGCGGGAGTCAACGAGCAGTACTTC. Protein sequence: CASSVGGLAGVNEQYF.

The chain employs TRBV10-3 and TRBJ2-7, with D tentatively TRBD1 (6 bases). CDR3 size: 15 residues. Germline values: CDR1 ENHRY, CDR2 SYGVKD. Between the trimmed V and J ends, which lost 3 bases and 2 bases, there was a span of 14 bases. The CDR3 reads CAISDQYRATYEQYF. Written as DNA, the CDR3 is TGTGCCATCAGTGACCAGTACAGGGCGACCTACGAGCAGTACTTC.

The V and J genes are TRBV6-6 and TRBJ2-7; TRBD1 or TRBD2 may be the D gene (6 bases each). The V end was cut by 2 bases, the J end by 3 bases, with 8 bases between. CDR1 is MNHNY, CDR2 SVGAGI, per germline (reference sequence). This CDR3 has 13 residues. DNA for the CDR3: TGTGCCAGCAGTTACGGGGGGCACTACGAGCAGTACTTC. Its protein is CASSYGGHYEQYF.

The table lists this clone with a count of one. The chain employs TRBV7-2 and TRBJ2-7; D tentatively fits TRBD1 or TRBD2 (5 bases each). Germline V gene sequence: CDR1 SGHTA, CDR2 FQGNSA. This CDR3 comprises 14 residues. Trimming cost V 5 bases and J 3 bases, with 14 bases left between them. CDR3 sequence (DNA): TGTGCCAGCAGCCCAGCAGGGACGAACTACGAGCAGTACTTC. Protein: CASSPAGTNYEQYF.

J is TRBJ2-7 and V is TRBV7-6, with D possibly TRBD2 on 5 matching bases. Trimming removed 1 base at V and 1 base at J, with 8 bases between. The CDR3 spans 14 residues. The germline CDR1 and CDR2 sequences are SGHVS and FNYEAQ. The CDR3 DNA sequence: TGTGCCAGCAGCTTAGAAGCGGAGTCCTACGAGCAGTACTTC. It yields the protein CASSLEAESYEQYF.

This clone has more than one count but fewer than ten. This rearrangement joins TRBV11-2 to TRBJ2-5; no reliable D call. The CDR3 is made up of 13 amino acids. The V and J ends lost 0 bases and 2 bases respectively, with 4 bases between them. CDR1 and CDR2 (germline): SGHAT, FQNNGV. The CDR3 loop reads CASSLDRQETQYF. DNA of the CDR3: TGTGCCAGCAGCTTAGACAGGCAAGAGACCCAGTACTTC.

This chain uses TRBV5-1 with TRBJ2-3, with TRBD2 matching over 7 bases. This CDR3 region has 14 residues. The junction had 10 bases not matched to a gene; V was cut back by 7 bases and J by 5 bases. Per the germline V gene, CDR1 is SGHRS and CDR2 is YFSETQ. The DNA for the CDR3 is TGCGCCAGCTCCTTACGCGGGAGCCTAGATACGCAGTATTTT. This gives the protein CASSLRGSLDTQYF.